Shown below are 22 T cell receptor beta chains from a single sample sequenced in a study of blood T cell repertoires in COVID-19 (dated by TCRdb to about 2020). The receptor library was made with the immunoSEQ multiplex PCR assay. TCRdb mirrors the immuneACCESS table, restricted to in-frame sequences. Some clones are absent from its copies; in checked studies, under half trace to an unresolved V gene, and the reason for the others is unknown. In this sample the table shows about 200,000 clones, roughly 90% of which occur a single time. The top ten clones comprise 5.5% to 6.5% of the sample. Source material: peripheral blood. Receptor source: a man aged 55 to 70 who had recovered from COVID-19.

V is TRBV11-3 and J is TRBJ2-1; perhaps TRBD2 as D (5 bases). V was trimmed by 5 bases and J by 1 base, leaving 15 bases between them. Germline CDR1 and CDR2: SGHNT and YENEEA. This CDR3 region has 16 residues. The CDR3 loop is CASSPAGGRSYNEQFF. Written as DNA, the CDR3 is TGTGCCAGCAGCCCTGCGGGTGGACGGTCCTACAATGAGCAGTTCTTC.

The chain carries TRBV18 and TRBJ2-7; 8 bases agree with TRBD1. J was trimmed by 6 bases and V by 5 bases; bases with no gene match: 15. Germline V gene lookup returns CDR1 KGHSH and CDR2 LQKENI. The CDR3 covers 16 residues. Here the CDR3 reads CASSIIQTGVIFEQYF. As DNA, the CDR3 is TGTGCCAGCTCAATCATCCAGACAGGGGTAATTTTCGAGCAGTACTTC. Complete variable domain (other parts from reference TRBV18 and TRBJ2-7): NAGVMQNPRHLVRRRGQEARLRCSPMKGHSHVYWYRQLPEEGLKFMVYLQKENIIDESGMPKERFSAEFPKEGPSILRIQQVVRGDSAAYFCASSIIQTGVIFEQYFGPGTRLTVT.

The chain carries TRBV21-1 and TRBJ2-7; the tabulated D call, TRBD1, remains unverified against the DNA. TRBV21-1 is shown as a pseudogene. The CDR3 loop spans 13 amino acids. CDR3 protein: CATPGADYYEQYF. CDR3 nucleotides: TGTGCCACCCCAGGGGCAGATTACTACGAGCAGTACTTC.

The chain joins TRBV3-1 (or the pseudogene TRBV3-2) to TRBJ2-1, with D possibly matching TRBD1 (6 bases). The V gene's germline CDR1 is LGHDT and CDR2 YNNKEL (reference sequence). The CDR3 length is 12 residues. V was pared by 3 bases and J by 12 bases, with 12 bases between. Written as DNA, the CDR3 is TGTGCCAGCAGCCAGAGCTCGGACAGGCAGTTCTTC. Translated, it gives CASSQSSDRQFF.

The CDR3 DNA reads as TGTGCCAGACCTAGGCTAGGGTGGGACAGGGCTTTGGGAAGGAGGGGTGAAAAACTGTTTTTT. Translated, it gives CARPRLGWDRALGRRGEKLFF. The J gene is TRBJ1-4, the V gene TRBV21-1; the table's D call of TRBD1 was not tested on the DNA. TRBV21-1 is a recognized pseudogene. The CDR3 extends over 21 amino acids.

This sequence joins TRBV5-1 and TRBJ2-1, with 9 bases identical to TRBD1. The CDR3 totals 14 residues. Unmatched junction bases numbered 5, after V lost 2 bases and J lost 8 bases. The germline gives CDR1 SGHRS, CDR2 YFSETQ. CDR3 loop: CASSFGQGKDEQFF. The DNA for the CDR3 is TGCGCCAGCAGCTTTGGACAGGGGAAGGATGAGCAGTTCTTC.

This clone was observed a handful of times. The genes are TRBV6-2 or TRBV6-3 and TRBJ1-1; D perhaps matches TRBD1 (6 bases). Trimming removed 0 bases from V and 5 bases from J, with 10 bases in between. The CDR3 length is 14 residues. Germline V lookup: CDR1 MNHEY, CDR2 SVGEGT. The CDR3 DNA follows: TGTGCCAGCAGTTACTCTGGGACACAAACTGAAGCTTTCTTT. This translates into CASSYSGTQTEAFF.

J is TRBJ1-1 and V is TRBV5-1; no definite D call. The CDR3 covers 14 residues. CDR1 and CDR2 (germline): SGHRS, YFSETQ. The V gene lost 4 bases and the J gene lost 1 base, with 11 bases spanning the gap. CDR3 protein: CASSPPARNTEAFF. The CDR3 DNA is TGCGCCAGCAGCCCGCCCGCGAGGAACACTGAAGCTTTCTTT. Based on the CDR3 plus reference TRBV5-1 and TRBJ1-1, the full variable domain is KAGVTQTPRYLIKTRGQQVTLSCSPISGHRSVSWYQQTPGQGLQFLFEYFSETQRNKGNFPGRFSGRQFSNSRSEMNVSTLELGDSALYLCASSPPARNTEAFFGQGTRLTVV.

The chain carries TRBV3-1 (or the pseudogene TRBV3-2) and TRBJ2-7, with D possibly TRBD2 on 6 matching bases. CDR1 and CDR2 (germline): LGHDT, YNNKEL (reference sequence). CDR3 length: 11 residues. V lost 6 bases and J lost 7, with 10 bases in between. The CDR3 DNA reads TGTGCCAGCAGTGGGGGGAGGGAGCAGTACTTC. Translation: CASSGGREQYF.

This chain connects TRBV12-5 to TRBJ2-3, with 9 bases matching TRBD2. The junction had 3 bases not matched to a gene; V was cut back by 6 bases and J by 2 bases. Germline V gene sequence: CDR1 LGHNT, CDR2 FRNRAP. The CDR3 totals 14 residues. CDR3 residues: CASGASGATDTQYF. The CDR3 bases are TGTGCTAGTGGCGCTAGCGGGGCCACAGATACGCAGTATTTT.

The rearrangement links TRBV7-6 to TRBJ2-1; TRBD2 aligns across 11 bases. CDR1 and CDR2 from the germline V gene are SGHVS and FNYEAQ. V trimming: 4 bases; J trimming: 4 bases; junction bases outside the gene matches: 18. The CDR3 contains 20 residues. CDR3 loop: CASSSRLAGKFGGGYNEQFF. The CDR3 nucleotides are TGTGCCAGCAGCTCCCGACTAGCGGGGAAATTCGGAGGAGGGTACAATGAGCAGTTCTTC. The full variable domain, with the rest looked up from reference TRBV7-6 and TRBJ2-1, is GAGVSQSPRYKVTKRGQDVALRCDPISGHVSLYWYRQALGQGPEFLTYFNYEAQQDKSGLPNDRFSAERPEGSISTLTIQRTEQRDSAMYRCASSSRLAGKFGGGYNEQFFGPGTRLTVL.

The chain has TRBV6-5 and TRBJ1-1; 8 bases agree with TRBD1. Germline V lookup: CDR1 MNHEY, CDR2 SVGAGI. V trimming: 6 bases; J trimming: 10 bases; junction bases outside the gene matches: 10. The CDR3 runs 13 residues. Here the CDR3 reads CASSDVDRVIAFF. CDR3 DNA sequence: TGTGCCAGCAGCGATGTGGACAGGGTGATAGCTTTCTTT.

The chain links TRBV18 to TRBJ2-1; 13 bases match TRBD2. Trimming removed 2 bases from V and 2 bases from J; junction bases left unmatched: 0. CDR1 is KGHSH, CDR2 LQKENI, per germline. The CDR3 is made up of 16 amino acids. CDR3 DNA sequence: TGTGCCAGCTCACCAGGGACTAGCGGGGCCTACAATGAGCAGTTCTTC. Protein: CASSPGTSGAYNEQFF.

This chain links TRBV30 with TRBJ2-7; TRBD2 aligns across 8 bases. The CDR3 consists of 15 residues. Looked up from germline, CDR1 is GTSNPN and CDR2 is SVGIG (reference sequence). Trimming removed 2 bases from V and 2 bases from J; junction bases left unmatched: 8. DNA of the CDR3: TGTGCCTGGAGTTTTCGGGGCGGGAGGACCTACGAGCAGTACTTC. Translated, it gives CAWSFRGGRTYEQYF.

The chain is built from TRBV7-8 and TRBJ1-6; D is undetermined. The length of the CDR3 is 15 residues. Trimming left V 5 bases short and J 4 bases short, with 12 bases between. Germline CDR1 and CDR2: SGHVS and FQNEAQ. The CDR3 DNA sequence: TGTGCCAGCAGCCACCTGGAGAGTTATAATTCACCCCTCCACTTT. It encodes CASSHLESYNSPLHF. The whole variable domain, filled in from reference TRBV7-8 and TRBJ1-6, reads GAGVSQSPRYKVAKRGQDVALRCDPISGHVSLFWYQQALGQGPEFLTYFQNEAQLDKSGLPSDRFFAERPEGSVSTLKIQRTQQEDSAVYLCASSHLESYNSPLHFGNGTRLTVT.

The CDR3 loop is CASSPLTATLSGNTIYF. The CDR3 bases are TGTGCCAGCAGCCCATTGACAGCTACCCTCTCTGGAAACACCATATATTTT. The chain recombines TRBV3-1 (or the pseudogene TRBV3-2) with TRBJ1-3; the D gene is possibly TRBD1 (5 bases). Trimming shortened V by 4 bases and J by 0 bases, and 16 bases separated the two germline ends. The germline V gene has CDR1 LGHDT and CDR2 YNNKEL (reference sequence). The CDR3 extends over 17 amino acids.

This clone is a singleton in its sample. J is TRBJ2-3 and V is TRBV6-1, with D hard to call. The length of the CDR3 is 15 residues. CDR1 and CDR2 from the germline V gene are MNHNS and SASEGT. Trimming left V 2 bases short and J 2 bases short, with 11 bases between. The CDR3 loop is CASSETTAYTDTQYF. CDR3 coding DNA: TGTGCCAGCAGTGAAACTACTGCTTACACAGATACGCAGTATTTT.

This chain uses TRBV3-1 (or the pseudogene TRBV3-2) with TRBJ2-7, with 10 bases fitting TRBD1. The CDR3 extends over 15 amino acids. The germline gives CDR1 LGHDT, CDR2 YNNKEL (reference sequence). The V gene end was trimmed by 2 bases and the J gene end by 2 bases; junction bases not matched to a gene: 3. The CDR3 bases are TGTGCCAGCAGCCAATCCGGGACAGGGGCCTACGAGCAGTACTTC. Amino acids: CASSQSGTGAYEQYF.

V gene TRBV28 combines with J gene TRBJ1-6; TRBD1 might be the D (6 bases). Trimming stripped 5 bases from V and 4 bases from J, with 18 bases between. The CDR3 totals 17 residues. From germline, CDR1 is MDHEN and CDR2 SYDVKM. The CDR3 DNA reads TGTGCCAGCAGTCCCAAATGGGGGGGCAATTATAATTCACCCCTCCACTTT. This encodes CASSPKWGGNYNSPLHF.

The chain carries TRBV27 and TRBJ1-2; the match to TRBD1 covers 8 bases. Germline V gene lookup returns CDR1 MNHEY and CDR2 SMNVEV (reference sequence). CDR3 length: 16 residues. Trimming at V came to 3 bases and at J to 2 bases, leaving 8 bases not matched to a gene. The CDR3 region has the DNA TGTGCCAGCAGTTTCTCCGCCAGGGGGCGCAACTATGGCTACACCTTC. It encodes CASSFSARGRNYGYTF.

This clone was detected only once. The chain couples TRBV11-2 to TRBJ2-7; the match to TRBD2 covers 8 bases. The CDR3 sequence is 14 residues long. With 2 bases clipped from V and 5 bases from J, the junction kept 5 bases outside the gene matches. Germline V CDR1 and CDR2: SGHAT, FQNNGV. As DNA, the CDR3 is TGTGCCAGCAGCTTAAGCGGGAGTTTCCACGAGCAGTACTTC. Its translation: CASSLSGSFHEQYF.

The chain couples TRBV4-3 to TRBJ2-7; 9 bases align to TRBD1. CDR1 and CDR2 from the germline V gene are LGHNA and YSLEER. The V gene end was trimmed by 1 base and the J gene end by 2 bases; junction bases not matched to a gene: 9. The CDR3 length is 17 residues. The CDR3 loop reads CASSQGGQGAITYEQYF. CDR3 bases: TGCGCCAGCAGCCAAGGGGGACAGGGTGCGATAACCTACGAGCAGTACTTC.